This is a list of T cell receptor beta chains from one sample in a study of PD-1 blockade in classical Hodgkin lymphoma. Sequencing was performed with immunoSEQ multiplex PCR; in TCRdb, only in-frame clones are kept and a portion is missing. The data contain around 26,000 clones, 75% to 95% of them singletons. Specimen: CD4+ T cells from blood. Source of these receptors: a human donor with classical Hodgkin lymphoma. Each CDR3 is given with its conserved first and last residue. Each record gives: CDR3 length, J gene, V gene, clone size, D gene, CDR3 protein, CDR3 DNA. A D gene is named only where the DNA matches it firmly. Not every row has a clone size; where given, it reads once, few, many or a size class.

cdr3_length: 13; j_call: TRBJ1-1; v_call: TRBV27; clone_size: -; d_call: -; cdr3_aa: CASSYDSYTEAFF; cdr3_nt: TGTGCCAGCAGTTACGACAGTTACACTGAAGCTTTCTTT
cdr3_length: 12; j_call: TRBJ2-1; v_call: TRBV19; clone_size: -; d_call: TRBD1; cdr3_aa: CASKDRDNEQFF; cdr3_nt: TGTGCCAGTAAGGACAGGGACAATGAGCAGTTCTTC
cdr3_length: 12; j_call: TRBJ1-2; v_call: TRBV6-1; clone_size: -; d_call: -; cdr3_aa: CASSGTLYGYTF; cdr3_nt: TGTGCCAGCTCCGGGACCCTCTATGGCTACACCTTC
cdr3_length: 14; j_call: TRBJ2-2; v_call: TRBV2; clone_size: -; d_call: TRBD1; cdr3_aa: CASLLQLGGRELFF; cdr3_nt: TGTGCCAGCCTGCTCCAACTAGGGGGCCGGGAGCTGTTTTTT
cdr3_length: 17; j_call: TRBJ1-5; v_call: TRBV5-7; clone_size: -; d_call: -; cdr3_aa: CASSFPSKMDRHQPQHF; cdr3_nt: TGTGCCAGCAGCTTTCCCTCAAAAATGGACCGTCATCAGCCCCAGCATTTT
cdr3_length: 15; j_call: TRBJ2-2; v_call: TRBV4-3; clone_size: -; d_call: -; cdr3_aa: CASSPLGTYGGELFF; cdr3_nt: TGCGCCAGCAGCCCCCTGGGAACCTACGGCGGGGAGCTGTTTTTT
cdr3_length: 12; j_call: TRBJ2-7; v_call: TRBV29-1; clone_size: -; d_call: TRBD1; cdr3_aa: CSVGTGLNEQYF; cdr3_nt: TGCAGCGTGGGGACAGGGCTGAACGAGCAGTACTTC
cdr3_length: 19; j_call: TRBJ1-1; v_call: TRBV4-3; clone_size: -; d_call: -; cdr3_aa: CASSDASDGIEQKRTEAFF; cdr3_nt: TGCGCCAGCAGCGACGCAAGTGACGGGATCGAGCAAAAGCGGACTGAAGCTTTCTTT
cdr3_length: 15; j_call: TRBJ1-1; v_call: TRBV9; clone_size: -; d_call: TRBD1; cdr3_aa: CASSARQGLGTEAFF; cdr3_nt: TGTGCCAGCAGCGCCAGACAGGGGTTAGGTACTGAAGCTTTCTTT
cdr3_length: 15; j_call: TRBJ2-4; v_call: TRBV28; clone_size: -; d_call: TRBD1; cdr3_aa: CASSGTALAKNIQYF; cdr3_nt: TGTGCCAGCAGTGGGACAGCACTAGCCAAAAACATTCAGTACTTC
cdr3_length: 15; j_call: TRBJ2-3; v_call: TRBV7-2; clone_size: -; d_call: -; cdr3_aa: CASSLGGVTTDTQYF; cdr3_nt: TGTGCCAGCAGCTTAGGGGGGGTTACCACAGATACGCAGTATTTT
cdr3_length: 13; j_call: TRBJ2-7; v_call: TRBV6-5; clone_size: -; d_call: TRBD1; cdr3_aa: CASSRQGAAEQYF; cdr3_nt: TGTGCCAGCAGTAGACAGGGGGCCGCCGAGCAGTACTTC
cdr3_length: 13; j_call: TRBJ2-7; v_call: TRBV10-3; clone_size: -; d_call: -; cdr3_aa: CAISDNNSYEQYF; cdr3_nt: TGTGCCATCAGTGACAACAACTCCTACGAGCAGTACTTC
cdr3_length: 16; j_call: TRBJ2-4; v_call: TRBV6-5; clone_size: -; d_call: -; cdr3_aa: CASSLDRSLAKNIQYF; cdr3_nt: TGTGCCAGCAGTTTAGATCGAAGTTTGGCCAAAAACATTCAGTACTTC
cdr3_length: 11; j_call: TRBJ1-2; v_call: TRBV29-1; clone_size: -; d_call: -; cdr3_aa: CSVGSVYGYTF; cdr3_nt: TGCAGCGTTGGTTCGGTCTATGGCTACACCTTC
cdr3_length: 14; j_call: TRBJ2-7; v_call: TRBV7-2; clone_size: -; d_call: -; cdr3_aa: CASTSAGAFSEQYF; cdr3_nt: TGTGCCAGCACCTCTGCCGGGGCGTTTAGCGAGCAGTACTTC
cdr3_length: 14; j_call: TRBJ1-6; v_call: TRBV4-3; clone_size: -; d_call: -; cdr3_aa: CASSQGGGDSPLHF; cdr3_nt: TGCGCCAGCAGCCAAGGGGGGGGTGATTCACCCCTCCACTTT
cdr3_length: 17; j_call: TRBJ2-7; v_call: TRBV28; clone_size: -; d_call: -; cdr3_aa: CASSRATNYYDSYEQYF; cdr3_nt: TGTGCCAGCAGCCGTGCTACTAACTACTACGACTCCTACGAGCAGTACTTC
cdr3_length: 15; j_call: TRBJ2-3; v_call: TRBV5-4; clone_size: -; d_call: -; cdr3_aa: CASSLDGADQDTQYF; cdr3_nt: TGTGCCAGCAGCTTGGATGGCGCAGACCAAGATACGCAGTATTTT
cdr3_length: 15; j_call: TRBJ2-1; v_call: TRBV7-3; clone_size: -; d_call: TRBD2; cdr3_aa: CASTLTSGGYNEQFF; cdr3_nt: TGTGCCAGCACCCTAACTAGCGGGGGGTATAATGAGCAGTTCTTC
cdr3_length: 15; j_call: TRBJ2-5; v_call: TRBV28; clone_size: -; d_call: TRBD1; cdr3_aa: CASSPRDRGVETQYF; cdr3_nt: TGTGCCAGCAGTCCCAGGGACAGGGGAGTTGAGACCCAGTACTTC
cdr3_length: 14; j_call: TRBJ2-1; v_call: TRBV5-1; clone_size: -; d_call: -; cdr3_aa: CASSYTGTDNEQFF; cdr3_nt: TGCGCCAGCAGCTATACCGGGACTGACAATGAGCAGTTCTTC
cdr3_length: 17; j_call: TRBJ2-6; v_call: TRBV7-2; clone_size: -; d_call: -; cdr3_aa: CASSVAGGYVGANVLTF; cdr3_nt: TGTGCCAGCAGCGTGGCAGGGGGGTACGTTGGGGCCAACGTCCTGACTTTC
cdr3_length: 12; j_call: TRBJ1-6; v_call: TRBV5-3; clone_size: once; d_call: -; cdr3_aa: CARSVSYSPLHF; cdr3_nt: TGTGCCAGAAGCGTCAGCTATTCACCCCTCCACTTT
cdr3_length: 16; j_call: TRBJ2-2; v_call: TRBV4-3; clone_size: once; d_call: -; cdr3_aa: CASSHTQTVQPGELFF; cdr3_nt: TGCGCCAGCAGCCACACCCAGACCGTACAACCCGGGGAGCTGTTTTTT
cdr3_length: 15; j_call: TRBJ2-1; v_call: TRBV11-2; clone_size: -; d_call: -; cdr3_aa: CASSQTGQIYNEQFF; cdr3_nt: TGTGCCAGCAGCCAGACAGGACAGATCTACAATGAGCAGTTCTTC
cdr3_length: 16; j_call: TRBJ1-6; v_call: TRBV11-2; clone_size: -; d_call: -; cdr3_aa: CASSLFTARDNSPLHF; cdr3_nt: TGTGCCAGCAGCTTATTTACGGCCAGGGATAATTCACCCCTCCACTTT
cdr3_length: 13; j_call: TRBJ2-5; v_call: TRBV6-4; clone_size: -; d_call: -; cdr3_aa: CASSEEREETQYF; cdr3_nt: TGTGCCAGCAGTGAAGAAAGGGAAGAGACCCAGTACTTC
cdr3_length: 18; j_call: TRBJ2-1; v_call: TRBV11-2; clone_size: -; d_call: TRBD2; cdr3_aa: CASSSNPSGGLSYNEQFF; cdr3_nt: TGTGCCAGCAGCTCTAATCCTAGCGGGGGCCTCTCCTACAATGAGCAGTTCTTC
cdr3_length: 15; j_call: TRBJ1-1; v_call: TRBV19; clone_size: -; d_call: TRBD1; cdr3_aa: CASSRQGAGNTEAFF; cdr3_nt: TGTGCCAGTAGTAGGCAGGGGGCCGGAAACACTGAAGCTTTCTTT
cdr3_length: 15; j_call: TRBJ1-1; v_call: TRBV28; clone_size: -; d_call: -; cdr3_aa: CASSFHSNMNTEAFF; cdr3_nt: TGTGCCAGCAGTTTCCATTCTAACATGAACACTGAAGCTTTCTTT